One and the same sample provided the 2 T cell receptor beta chains below, sequenced in a study of cytomegalovirus exposure and HLA in healthy donors. The PCR ran on 60 Vbeta and 13 Jbeta primers. Measured with immunoSEQ multiplex PCR; TCRdb has only the in-frame clones, and not every one. The sample holds roughly 95,000 clones, 75% to 85% seen once. The material sequenced was PBMCs. The receptors originated from a man younger than 45 in good health and CMV-seropositive.

V gene TRBV5-1 combines with J gene TRBJ2-3; 7 bases are a match to TRBD1. The CDR3 length is 14 residues. V dropped 4 bases and J dropped 3; count of bases not matched to a gene: 5. Germline values: CDR1 SGHRS, CDR2 YFSETQ. This CDR3 is CASSHSQGTDTQYF. DNA for the CDR3: TGCGCCAGCAGCCACTCACAGGGGACAGATACGCAGTATTTT.

J is TRBJ1-4 and V is TRBV10-3, with TRBD1 as a possible D gene (6 bases). The length of the CDR3 is 14 residues. Trimming pared 4 bases from V and 5 bases from J, leaving 11 bases between. Per the germline V gene, CDR1 is ENHRY and CDR2 is SYGVKD. The DNA of the CDR3 is TGTGCCATCAGTGGGCAGGGGTCGAATGAAAAACTGTTTTTT. Its translation is CAISGQGSNEKLFF.